The 7 T cell receptor beta chains below were found in one sample sequenced in a study of CD8 T cells in Susac syndrome (dated by TCRdb to between 2018 and 2021). Library creation used the immunoSEQ multiplex PCR assay. RNA was extracted using the RNeasy kit, and about 0.45 to 1 ug of the RNA was reverse transcribed with random hexamers. TCRdb cleaned the public reads at Q25 with fastp, built clones with MiXCR and kept in-frame beta chains. All rows with the same CDR3 protein become a single entry with the most common DNA and genes. The sample table holds almost 450,000 distinct CDR3 sequences, of which more than 70% were seen once. Roughly 0.11% of the sample rests with the top ten. Sequenced: CD8+ T cells from PBMCs. Receptors originate from a human donor with multiple sclerosis.

CDR3 residues: CASSSGPPANGYTF. For the CDR3, the DNA is TGTGCCAGCAGTTCAGGGCCCCCTGCAAATGGCTACACCTTC. The rearrangement joins TRBV6-5 to TRBJ1-2; tentative D call: TRBD1 (5 bases). The germline gives CDR1 MNHEY, CDR2 SVGAGI. V dropped 4 bases and J dropped 6 bases, with 15 bases sitting between them. The CDR3 runs to 14 residues.

The V and J genes are TRBV9 and TRBJ1-1; 10 positions match TRBD1. The trim removed 2 bases at V and 3 bases at J, leaving 10 bases unmatched. The CDR3 runs 17 residues. Germline V gene data show CDR1 as SGDLS and CDR2 as YYNGEE. The CDR3 spells CASSVSGTGVQDTEAFF. In nucleotides, the CDR3 is TGTGCCAGCAGCGTCTCCGGGACAGGGGTTCAGGACACTGAAGCTTTCTTT.

V usage is TRBV2 and J usage is TRBJ1-1, with TRBD1 as a possible D gene (6 bases). Germline V gene lookup returns CDR1 SNHLY and CDR2 FYNNEI. The CDR3 contains 14 residues. Trimming removed 8 bases at V and 0 bases at J, with 13 bases between. CDR3: CASFPGQMNTEAFF. The CDR3 bases are TGTGCCAGCTTCCCGGGACAAATGAACACTGAAGCTTTCTTT.

This sequence joins TRBV27 and TRBJ1-6; D ambiguous. Germline V CDR1 and CDR2: MNHEY, SMNVEV (reference sequence). Deletions cut 5 bases from V and 7 bases from J, with 15 bases between. The CDR3 totals 15 residues. CDR3 region: CASSPGPLGNSPLHF. As DNA, the CDR3 is TGTGCCAGCAGTCCTGGACCCCTGGGGAATTCACCCCTCCACTTT.

This clonotype was recorded once. The chain carries TRBV9 and TRBJ2-3; a weak D match, TRBD1 (5 bases). Germline CDR1 is SGDLS and CDR2 is YYNGEE. Deletions cut 0 bases from V and 5 bases from J, with 16 bases between. The CDR3 runs 16 residues. The CDR3 protein is CASSVAWGPVGDTQYF. CDR3 coding DNA: TGTGCCAGCAGCGTAGCTTGGGGCCCAGTCGGAGATACGCAGTATTTT.

This sequence joins TRBV6-2 or TRBV6-3 and TRBJ2-1; D not certain. Trimming removed 0 bases from V and 7 bases from J, with 7 bases in between. Germline V gene lookup returns CDR1 MNHEY and CDR2 SVGEGT. This CDR3 comprises 13 residues. CDR3 loop: CASSYSWANEQFF. The CDR3 nucleotides are TGTGCCAGCAGTTACTCTTGGGCGAATGAGCAGTTCTTC.

As DNA, the CDR3 is TGCGCCAGCAGCCAAGGGACGCCACCTACTTTGGATACGCAGTATTTT. Translation gives CASSQGTPPTLDTQYF. The V call is TRBV4-1, the J call TRBJ2-3, with D unresolved. This CDR3 spans 16 amino acids. Germline V lookup: CDR1 MGHRA, CDR2 YSYEKL. Trimming took off 1 base at V and 6 bases at J, with 17 bases between the two ends.